The present T cell receptor (beta chain) was sequenced within a study of blood T cell repertoires in COVID-19. Looking at the study overall: Samples representing acute and convalescent COVID-19 were sourced from the United States, Italy and Spain. T cells, B-cell-depleted T cells, or PBMCs provided the cDNA or gDNA that served as material.

Germline-derived CDR1 and CDR2 are GTSNPN and SVGIG (reference sequence). The ends lost 3 bases at V and 9 bases at J; junction bases unmatched: 5. The CDR3 is 13 residues long. Original data processing: Reference gene primers were amplified, and this amplification served to estimate nucleated cell counts. Data came from immunoSEQ multiplex PCR; TCRdb stores just in-frame clones and leaves some out. That table gives V, J and clone size, and the DNA gave D and trimming. Among about 110,000 clones, about 85% were seen once, and the ten largest hold around 3.4%. The sample was peripheral blood. The rearrangement links TRBV30 to TRBJ2-1, with TRBD1 identical over 10 bases. The sequence derives from a man aged 40-49 years with acute or convalescent COVID-19. The CDR3: CAWRGQGVSEQFF. The DNA for the CDR3 is TGTGCCTGGAGAGGACAGGGGGTCAGTGAGCAGTTCTTC.